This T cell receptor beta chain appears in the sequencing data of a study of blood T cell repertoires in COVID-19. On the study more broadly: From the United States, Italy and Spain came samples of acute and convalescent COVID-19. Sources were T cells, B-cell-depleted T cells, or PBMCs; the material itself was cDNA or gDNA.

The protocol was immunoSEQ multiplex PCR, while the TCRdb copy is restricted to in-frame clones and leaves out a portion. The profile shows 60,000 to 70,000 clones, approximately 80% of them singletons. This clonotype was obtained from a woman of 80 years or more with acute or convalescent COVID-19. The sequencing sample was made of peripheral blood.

The CDR3 coding sequence is TGTGCCAGCTCACTGCCGGGACAGGGAGACTATGGCTACACCTTC. Its translation: CASSLPGQGDYGYTF. This chain uses TRBV18 with TRBJ1-2; 9 bases map to TRBD1. Per the germline V gene, CDR1 is KGHSH and CDR2 is LQKENI. The CDR3 contains 15 residues. With V trimmed by 4 bases and J by 3 bases, 6 bases remained unmatched.